This T cell receptor beta chain was identified during a study of cytomegalovirus exposure and HLA in healthy donors. Whole-study findings and limits: Some V segments, including TRBV6-2 and TRBV6-3, were excluded as indistinguishable. A later analysis linked a missense DCLRE1C variant to TCR beta V- and J-gene trimming. In an earlier analysis, in under 700 donors, most V segments appeared productive either ~87% or ~30% of the time.

The PCR used 60 Vbeta and 13 Jbeta primers. Clones were read by immunoSEQ multiplex PCR, and TCRdb kept only the in-frame ones, dropping some. Of over 95,000 clones listed, 65% to 80% are singletons. The donors were healthy bone marrow donors. Germline V CDR1 and CDR2: SGHRS, YFSETQ. The ends were cut back, 0 bases at V and 7 bases at J, with 16 bases in the middle. The CDR3 is made up of 15 amino acids. As for this clone: The antigen is unknown.

The gene calls are TRBV5-1 and TRBJ1-2; D ambiguous. This clonotype was obtained from a female donor in good health and CMV-seronegative. The sequenced sample consisted of PBMCs. The CDR3, as DNA: TGCGCCAGCAGCTTGGGAGACACCCTTAAAGGTGGCTACACCTTC. This sequence encodes CASSLGDTLKGGYTF.